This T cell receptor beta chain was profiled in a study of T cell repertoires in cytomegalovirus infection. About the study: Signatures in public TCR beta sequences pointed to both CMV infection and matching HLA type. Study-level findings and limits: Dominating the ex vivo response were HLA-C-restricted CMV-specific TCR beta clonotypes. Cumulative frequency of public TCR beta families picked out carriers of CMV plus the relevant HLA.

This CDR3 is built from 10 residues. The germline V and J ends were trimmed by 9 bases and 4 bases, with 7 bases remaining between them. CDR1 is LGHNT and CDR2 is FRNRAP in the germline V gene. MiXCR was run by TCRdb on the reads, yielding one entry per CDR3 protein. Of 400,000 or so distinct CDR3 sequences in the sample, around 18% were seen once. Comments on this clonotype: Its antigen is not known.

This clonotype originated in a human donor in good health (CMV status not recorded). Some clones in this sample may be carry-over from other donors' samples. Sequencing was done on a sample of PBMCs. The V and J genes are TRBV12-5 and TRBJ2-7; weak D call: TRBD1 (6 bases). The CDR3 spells CARQGYEQYF. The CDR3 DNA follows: TGTGCTAGACAGGGTTACGAGCAGTACTTC. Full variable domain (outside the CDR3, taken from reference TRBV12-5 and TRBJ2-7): DARVTQTPRHKVTEMGQEVTMRCQPILGHNTVFWYRQTMMQGLELLAYFRNRAPLDDSGMPKDRFSAEMPDATLATLKIQPSEPRDSAVYFCARQGYEQYFGPGTRLTVT.